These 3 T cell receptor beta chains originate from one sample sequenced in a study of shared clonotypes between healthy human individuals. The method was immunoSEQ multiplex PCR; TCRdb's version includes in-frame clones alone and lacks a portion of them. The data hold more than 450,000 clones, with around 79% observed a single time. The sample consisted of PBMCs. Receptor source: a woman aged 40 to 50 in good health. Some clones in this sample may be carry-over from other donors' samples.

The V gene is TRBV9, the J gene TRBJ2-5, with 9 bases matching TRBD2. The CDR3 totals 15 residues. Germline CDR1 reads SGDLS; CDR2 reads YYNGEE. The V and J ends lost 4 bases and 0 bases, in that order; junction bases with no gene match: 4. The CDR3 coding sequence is TGTGCCAGCAGCTTTAGCGGGAGTCACCAAGAGACCCAGTACTTC. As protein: CASSFSGSHQETQYF. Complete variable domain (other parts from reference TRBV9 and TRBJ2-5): DSGVTQTPKHLITATGQRVTLRCSPRSGDLSVYWYQQSLDQGLQFLIQYYNGEERAKGNILERFSAQQFPDLHSELNLSSLELGDSALYFCASSFSGSHQETQYFGPGTRLLVL.

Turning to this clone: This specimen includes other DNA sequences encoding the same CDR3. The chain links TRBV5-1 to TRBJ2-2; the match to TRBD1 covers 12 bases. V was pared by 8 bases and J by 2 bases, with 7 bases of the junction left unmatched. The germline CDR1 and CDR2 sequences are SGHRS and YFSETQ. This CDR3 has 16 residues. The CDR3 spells CASSTGTGGNTGELFF. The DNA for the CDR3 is TGCGCCAGTAGCACTGGGACAGGGGGCAACACCGGGGAGCTGTTTTTT.

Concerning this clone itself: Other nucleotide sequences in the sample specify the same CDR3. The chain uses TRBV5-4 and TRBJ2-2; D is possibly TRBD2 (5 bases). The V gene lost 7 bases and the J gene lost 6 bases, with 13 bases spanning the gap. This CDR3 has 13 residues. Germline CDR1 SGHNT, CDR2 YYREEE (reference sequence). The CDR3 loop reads CASGPGGPGELFF. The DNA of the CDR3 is TGTGCCAGCGGCCCTGGAGGTCCCGGGGAGCTGTTTTTT.